The 26 T cell receptor beta chains presented below share a single source sample, sequenced in a study of cytomegalovirus exposure and HLA in healthy donors (dated 2017 in TCRdb). Preparation of the library involved the immunoSEQ multiplex PCR assay. The multiplex PCR relied on a mix of 60 forward primers for TCR Vbeta segments and 13 reverse primers for TCR Jbeta segments. TCRdb holds this immuneACCESS table with in-frame rearrangements only. Some clones are missing; in checked studies, unresolved V genes explain under half, and the rest has no known cause. The sample table shows some 140,000 clones, and 80% are seen once. Of the sample, roughly 13% falls within the top ten clones. The sequenced sample was PBMCs. The origin of the receptors is a man in his thirties or forties in good health and CMV-seropositive.

V usage is TRBV20-1 and J usage is TRBJ1-1, with TRBD1 as a possible D gene (5 bases). Germline assignment: CDR1 DFQATT and CDR2 SNEGSKA (reference sequence). The CDR3 is 11 residues long. Deletions cut 2 bases from V and 10 bases from J, with 11 bases between. CDR3 sequence (DNA): TGCAGTGCTAGACTCAGGGTGGCAGCTTTCTTT. Its translation: CSARLRVAAFF.

In this sample, this clone turned up once. The chain has TRBV4-1 and TRBJ2-2; 9 nucleotides agree with TRBD1. CDR1 is MGHRA, CDR2 YSYEKL, per germline. V gave up 2 bases and J gave up 3 bases; unmatched junction bases: 7. This CDR3 is 17 amino acids long. Written as DNA, the CDR3 is TGCGCCAGCAGCCAACGAGGGACAGGGCTTTACACCGGGGAGCTGTTTTTT. Translated, it gives CASSQRGTGLYTGELFF.

This rearrangement joins TRBV6-5 to TRBJ2-4; D is perhaps TRBD1 (6 bases). The CDR3 loop spans 15 amino acids. Trimming left V 3 bases short and J 3 bases short, with 12 bases between. CDR1 is MNHEY, CDR2 SVGAGI, per germline. CDR3 DNA: TGTGCCAGCAGTTATTCGGACAGAGGCAAAAACATTCAGTACTTC. Its protein product is CASSYSDRGKNIQYF.

This clone was found a few times. V and J are TRBV6-5 and TRBJ1-4, with 8 bases lining up with TRBD1. CDR3 length equals 14 residues. J was trimmed by 8 bases and V by 5 bases; bases with no gene match: 7. CDR1 and CDR2 (germline): MNHEY, SVGAGI. The CDR3 region has the DNA TGTGCCAGCAGTGCAGGGACAGGACGAGAAAAACTGTTTTTT. Translated, it gives CASSAGTGREKLFF.

The chain is built from TRBV7-9 and TRBJ2-7; tentative D call: TRBD1 (5 bases). Between the trimmed V and J ends, which lost 5 bases and 3 bases, there was a span of 17 bases. Germline V lookup: CDR1 SEHNR, CDR2 FQNEAQ (reference sequence). There are 15 residues in the CDR3. The CDR3 sequence: CASSPALGANYEQYF. The CDR3 DNA follows: TGTGCCAGCAGCCCCGCATTAGGGGCCAACTACGAGCAGTACTTC. Full variable domain (outside the CDR3, taken from reference TRBV7-9 and TRBJ2-7): DTGVSQNPRHKITKRGQNVTFRCDPISEHNRLYWYRQTLGQGPEFLTYFQNEAQLEKSRLLSDRFSAERPKGSFSTLEIQRTEQGDSAMYLCASSPALGANYEQYFGPGTRLTVT.

This chain links TRBV28 with TRBJ2-5; the match to TRBD2 covers 8 bases. The CDR3 runs to 18 residues. V lost 4 bases to trimming and J lost 2 bases; unmatched junction nucleotides: 15. CDR1 is MDHEN, CDR2 SYDVKM, per germline. The CDR3 protein is CASSSKILAGGFQETQYF. The CDR3 nucleotides are TGTGCCAGCAGTTCTAAAATCCTAGCGGGTGGCTTTCAAGAGACCCAGTACTTC.

The chain is built from TRBV27 and TRBJ2-7, with TRBD2 as a possible D gene (6 bases). The V gene lost 6 bases and the J gene lost 7 bases, with 19 bases spanning the gap. CDR1 and CDR2 from the germline V gene are MNHEY and SMNVEV (reference sequence). The CDR3 totals 14 residues. The chain's CDR3 is CASSWEASQGEQYF. CDR3 nucleotides: TGTGCCAGCAGCTGGGAGGCCTCCCAAGGGGAGCAGTACTTC.

The chain recombines TRBV11-2 with TRBJ1-1; D not resolved. CDR3 size: 15 residues. Trimming left V 4 bases short and J 0 bases short, with 12 bases between. The germline V gene has CDR1 SGHAT and CDR2 FQNNGV. The chain's CDR3 is CASSSDRRMNTEAFF. DNA for the CDR3: TGTGCCAGCAGCTCGGATAGGAGAATGAACACTGAAGCTTTCTTT.

This clone was counted once. This chain's CDR3 is CASSDREYEKLFF. In nucleotides, the CDR3 is TGTGCCAGCAGTGACAGGGAATATGAAAAACTGTTTTTT. This sequence joins TRBV2 and TRBJ1-4; maybe TRBD1 (5 bases). Looked up from germline, CDR1 is SNHLY and CDR2 is FYNNEI. The CDR3 is 13 amino acids. Trimming stripped 3 bases from V and 6 bases from J, with 8 bases between.

This clone was recorded once. The chain has TRBV5-1 and TRBJ2-3; D ambiguous. The length of the CDR3 is 12 residues. Between the trimmed V and J ends, which lost 4 bases and 4 bases, there was a span of 7 bases. Germline CDR1 reads SGHRS; CDR2 reads YFSETQ. The CDR3 spells CASSLVPDTQYF. Written as DNA, the CDR3 is TGCGCCAGCAGCCTAGTTCCAGATACGCAGTATTTT.

The chain recombines TRBV2 with TRBJ2-3; 13 bases fit TRBD2. The V and J ends lost 6 bases and 5 bases, in that order; junction bases with no gene match: 5. Germline lookup yields CDR1 SNHLY and CDR2 FYNNEI. This CDR3 region has 15 residues. CDR3 protein: CASRGLAGVIDTQYF. CDR3 sequence (DNA): TGTGCCAGCAGAGGACTAGCGGGAGTTATAGATACGCAGTATTTT.

The V call is TRBV2, the J call TRBJ2-7; a weak D match, TRBD2 (6 bases). Germline V gene lookup returns CDR1 SNHLY and CDR2 FYNNEI. Trimming removed 6 bases from V and 9 bases from J, with 21 bases in between. The CDR3 has 14 amino acids. The DNA for the CDR3 is TGTGCCAGCAGGGGACTGATTCGGATCGACGGGCAGTACTTC. Amino acid sequence: CASRGLIRIDGQYF.

V gene TRBV7-2 combines with J gene TRBJ2-3; D gene unclear. Germline CDR1 reads SGHTA; CDR2 reads FQGNSA. Trimming pared 1 base from V and 2 bases from J, leaving 7 bases between. The CDR3 has 14 residues. CDR3 coding DNA: TGTGCCAGCAGCTTAGGAGCCCACACAGATACGCAGTATTTT. Translating gives CASSLGAHTDTQYF.

This clone appeared a few times. The chain joins TRBV28 to TRBJ1-5; TRBD1 agrees at 8 bases. The junction had 4 bases not matched to a gene; V was cut back by 2 bases and J by 7 bases. CDR1 is MDHEN, CDR2 SYDVKM, per germline. The CDR3 loop spans 14 amino acids. CDR3 in amino acids: CASSLQGARQPQHF. The CDR3 DNA reads TGTGCCAGCAGTTTACAGGGGGCGAGGCAGCCCCAGCATTTT.

Points on this clone: Compared with germline, one end of the junction differs, possibly owing to a read error. J is TRBJ2-1 and V is TRBV7-6; perhaps TRBD2 as D (5 bases). CDR3 length: 19 amino acids. The V gene's germline CDR1 is SGHVS and CDR2 FNYEAQ. As DNA, the CDR3 is TGTGCCAGCAGCTTAGCGGGGAGTGAGGACCCGTCCTCCGACAATGAGCAGTTCTTC. Translation gives CASSLAGSEDPSSDNEQFF.

As regards this clone: The CDR3 ends on some other residue instead of the conserved phenylalanine or tryptophan, so this is likely a read error. No DNA is shown, since the ends of the CDR3 on it are uncertain; the CDR3 is the one TCRdb lists. The rearrangement joins TRBV10-1 to TRBJ1-5; TRBD1, the D gene given by the table, was not confirmed from the DNA. Germline V CDR1 and CDR2: WNHNN, SYGVQD (reference sequence). The CDR3 totals 13 residues, both ends included. The CDR3 reads CASSGVRALLHPP.

The chain links TRBV10-2 to TRBJ1-1; the D is unclear. CDR1 and CDR2 (germline): WSHSY, SAAADI. The CDR3 runs 13 residues. V was trimmed by 5 bases and J by 1 base, leaving 8 bases between them. In DNA, the CDR3 is TGCGCCAGCAGTAACGGGGAGAACACTGAAGCTTTCTTT. Amino acids: CASSNGENTEAFF.

This chain connects TRBV5-1 to TRBJ2-2, with TRBD2 matching 8 bases. Germline assignment: CDR1 SGHRS and CDR2 YFSETQ. The ends lost 0 bases at V and 5 bases at J; junction bases unmatched: 9. The CDR3 runs to 17 residues. The CDR3 DNA follows: TGCGCCAGCAGCTTGGGGACTAGCTCTCGGGGGACCGGGGAGCTGTTTTTT. Translated, it gives CASSLGTSSRGTGELFF.

This chain joins TRBV28 and TRBJ2-5, with a tentative D call TRBD1 (7 bases). Germline CDR1 reads MDHEN; CDR2 reads SYDVKM. Between the trimmed V and J ends, which lost 6 bases and 5 bases, there was a span of 16 bases. The length of the CDR3 is 14 residues. CDR3 DNA sequence: TGTGCCAGCAGCAAGTCAGGGGGAGGTGAGACCCAGTACTTC. Its protein is CASSKSGGGETQYF. Full variable domain (rest looked up from reference TRBV28 and TRBJ2-5): DVKVTQSSRYLVKRTGEKVFLECVQDMDHENMFWYRQDPGLGLRLIYFSYDVKMKEKGDIPEGYSVSREKKERFSLILESASTNQTSMYLCASSKSGGGETQYFGPGTRLLVL.

V is TRBV27 and J is TRBJ2-1; D is possibly TRBD1 (6 bases). This CDR3 spans 18 amino acids. Germline V gives CDR1 MNHEY, CDR2 SMNVEV (reference sequence). V was clipped by 1 base and J by 1 base, with 17 bases between them. The CDR3 coding sequence is TGTGCCAGCAGTTTATTAGGGGGTCGCGATTTATCCTACAATGAGCAGTTCTTC. Translated: CASSLLGGRDLSYNEQFF.

The chain links TRBV7-3 to TRBJ2-3; TRBD1 agrees at 11 bases. Germline assignment: CDR1 SGHTA and CDR2 FQGTGA. CDR3 length: 16 amino acids. The J segment lost 3 bases and the V segment lost 3 bases, leaving 5 bases of the junction unmatched. The CDR3 is CASSFRDRGITDTQYF. DNA of the CDR3: TGTGCCAGCAGCTTCAGGGACAGGGGGATAACAGATACGCAGTATTTT.

V usage is TRBV6-1 and J usage is TRBJ2-5, with D possibly matching TRBD2 (5 bases). The V and J ends lost 3 bases and 5 bases respectively, with 16 bases between them. This CDR3 spans 15 amino acids. The germline V gene has CDR1 MNHNS and CDR2 SASEGT. CDR3 DNA sequence: TGTGCCAGCAGTGATTTGTTCGGGATGTCGGAGACCCAGTACTTC. Translation gives CASSDLFGMSETQYF.

This clone was seen only once. The chain recombines TRBV6-1 with TRBJ2-7; unclear D gene. The germline V gene has CDR1 MNHNS and CDR2 SASEGT. V lost 0 bases to trimming and J lost 3 bases, with 15 bases between them. This CDR3 region has 16 residues. The CDR3 here is CASSEAIGEIYYEQYF. DNA for the CDR3: TGTGCCAGCAGTGAAGCAATCGGTGAGATATACTACGAGCAGTACTTC.

The chain combines TRBV25-1 with TRBJ1-6, with 8 bases that match TRBD1. Germline V lookup: CDR1 MGHDK, CDR2 SYGVNS. The CDR3 runs to 15 residues. The trim removed 1 base at V and 9 bases at J, leaving 5 bases unmatched. The CDR3 region is CASSEFSGGASPLHF. Written as DNA, the CDR3 is TGTGCCAGCAGTGAATTCTCAGGGGGCGCTTCACCCCTCCACTTT.

This chain uses TRBV4-2 with TRBJ2-1; D is perhaps TRBD2 (5 bases). Germline V gene lookup returns CDR1 LGHNA and CDR2 YNFKEQ. Trimming stripped 2 bases from V and 6 bases from J, with 8 bases between. This CDR3 is 13 amino acids long. CDR3 sequence reads: CASSQNSVNEQFF. CDR3 nucleotides: TGTGCCAGCAGCCAAAATAGCGTCAATGAGCAGTTCTTC.

This clone occurred a few times. The chain joins TRBV19 to TRBJ1-5; D is uncertain. The CDR3 contains 13 residues. The V end lost 5 bases, the J end lost 5 bases, and 10 bases lay between the germline ends. Germline V lookup: CDR1 LNHDA, CDR2 SQIVND (reference sequence). The CDR3 DNA is TGTGCCAGTAGTGTTGGCAGTTATCAGCCCCAGCATTTT. It translates to CASSVGSYQPQHF.